Sequencing of this TCR beta chain was carried out in a study of PD-1 blockade in classical Hodgkin lymphoma. On the study more broadly: Patients were given intravenous nivolumab, 3 mg/kg, every 2 weeks.

In its sample, this clone is medium-sized. Antigen: not known. Measured with immunoSEQ multiplex PCR; TCRdb has only the in-frame clones, and not every one. The sample has about 42,000 clones; around 71% are singletons. Germline V gives CDR1 LGHNA, CDR2 YSLEER. This CDR3 spans 15 amino acids. Trimming removed 2 bases from V and 3 bases from J; junction bases left unmatched: 5. Study-wide points: Compared with baseline, CD4+ but not CD8+ TCR diversity had risen significantly by C4D1. Relapsed/refractory patients reportedly had lower baseline diversity than newly diagnosed patients.

Relapse was seen in all patients after autologous stem cell transplantation, and brentuximab vedotin exposure was variable. Reported best responses ranged across complete response, partial response or progressive disease. The source was peripheral blood mononuclear cells (PBMCs), collected at baseline. V gene TRBV4-3 combines with J gene TRBJ2-7; 9 bases are shared with TRBD2. This clonotype originated in a human donor with classical Hodgkin lymphoma. CDR3 protein: CASSQLTSGSYEQYF. CDR3 in DNA: TGCGCCAGCAGCCAACTGACTAGCGGAAGCTACGAGCAGTACTTC.